These 32 T cell receptor beta chains were all obtained from the same sample, sequenced in a study of cytomegalovirus exposure and HLA in healthy donors. 60 Vbeta and 13 Jbeta primers were used in PCR. Only in-frame clones appear in the TCRdb table, and some are missing; sequencing was by immunoSEQ multiplex PCR. The table has around 150,000 clones, 71% seen once; the top ten hold approximately 3%. Sequencing was done on a sample of PBMCs. Source of these receptors: a woman in her 30s in good health and CMV-seronegative.

This clone was picked up one time. The chain is built from TRBV2 and TRBJ1-5; D not resolved. The CDR3 length is 13 residues. Germline lookup yields CDR1 SNHLY and CDR2 FYNNEI. Trimming pared 7 bases from V and 2 bases from J, leaving 9 bases between. CDR3 DNA: TGTGCCAGCAAAAGCAGCGGCAATCAGCCCCAGCATTTT. This codes for CASKSSGNQPQHF.

V usage is TRBV29-1 and J usage is TRBJ2-7; D unresolved. CDR3 length: 13 amino acids. Trimming took 8 bases from V and 4 from J, leaving 18 bases between them. Germline V gene data show CDR1 as SQVTM and CDR2 as ANQGSEA. In DNA form, the CDR3 reads TGCAGCTTCCAGCGAGCTTCCTCTTACGAGCAGTACTTC. Its translation is CSFQRASSYEQYF.

The chain uses TRBV6-1 and TRBJ1-5; D is undetermined. Germline assignment: CDR1 MNHNS and CDR2 SASEGT. V lost 5 bases to trimming and J lost 4 bases, with 12 bases between them. The CDR3 has 14 amino acids. CDR3 DNA sequence: TGTGCCAGCAGTACGGGGTATAATAATCAGCCCCAGCATTTT. Amino acid sequence: CASSTGYNNQPQHF.

This clone has more than one count but fewer than ten. The gene calls are TRBV7-2 and TRBJ2-3; D remains unclear. Trimming left V 2 bases short and J 0 bases short, with 9 bases between. CDR1 and CDR2 (germline): SGHTA, FQGNSA. The CDR3 loop spans 15 amino acids. As DNA, the CDR3 is TGTGCCAGCAGCTTACGAAGCGCCAGCACAGATACGCAGTATTTT. Protein sequence: CASSLRSASTDTQYF.

The table lists this clone with a few counts. The CDR3 nucleotides are TGTGCCAGCAGTGAAGCACAGGCTGGTGAAGCTTTCTTT. Translating gives CASSEAQAGEAFF. This chain joins TRBV6-1 and TRBJ1-1; D possibly corresponds to TRBD1 (5 bases). CDR1 is MNHNS, CDR2 SASEGT, per germline. Trimming took off 0 bases at V and 7 bases at J, with 9 bases between the two ends. The CDR3 runs 13 residues.

The genes are TRBV29-1 and TRBJ1-2, with 7 nucleotides matching TRBD1. The CDR3 extends over 11 amino acids. The germline V gene encodes CDR1 SQVTM and CDR2 ANQGSEA. After removal of 8 bases from V and 7 bases from J, the junction contained 7 bases not matched to a gene. CDR3 loop: CSSYRDSGYTF. DNA for the CDR3: TGCAGCTCATACAGGGACAGTGGCTACACCTTC.

The chain couples TRBV11-3 to TRBJ2-7, with 8 positions matching TRBD1. Looked up from germline, CDR1 is SGHNT and CDR2 is YENEEA. V trimming: 5 bases; J trimming: 1 base; junction bases outside the gene matches: 1. CDR3 length equals 13 residues. CDR3 bases: TGTGCCAGCAGCAACAGGGGGTCCTACGAGCAGTACTTC. Protein sequence: CASSNRGSYEQYF.

On this clone itself: The sample contains more than one DNA sequence encoding this CDR3. The chain carries TRBV5-1 and TRBJ2-7; TRBD1 is a possible D gene (5 bases). The CDR3 has 14 residues. V was shortened by 0 bases and J by 0 bases, with 7 bases between the two germline ends. The germline gives CDR1 SGHRS, CDR2 YFSETQ. CDR3 DNA sequence: TGCGCCAGCAGCTTGGGAGACAGCTCCTACGAGCAGTACTTC. The encoded protein is CASSLGDSSYEQYF.

The V call is TRBV6-6, the J call TRBJ2-1, with D possibly matching TRBD2 (7 bases). CDR3 size: 15 residues. The ends were cut back, 6 bases at V and 5 bases at J, with 17 bases in the middle. Looked up from germline, CDR1 is MNHNY and CDR2 is SVGAGI (reference sequence). This CDR3 is CASSLEGGTNNEQFF. The DNA of the CDR3 is TGTGCCAGCAGCCTCGAGGGGGGGACCAACAATGAGCAGTTCTTC.

The V and J genes are TRBV19 and TRBJ2-7, with 7 positions matching TRBD2. V gave up 7 bases and J gave up 0 bases; unmatched junction bases: 9. This CDR3 contains 15 residues. The germline CDR1 and CDR2 sequences are LNHDA and SQIVND (reference sequence). Written as DNA, the CDR3 is TGTGCCAGTAAAAAAGAGGGAGGGCCCTCCTACGAGCAGTACTTC. The encoded protein is CASKKEGGPSYEQYF.

This chain uses TRBV18 with TRBJ2-1; D gene unclear. Germline values: CDR1 KGHSH, CDR2 LQKENI. V lost 0 bases and J lost 12, with 9 bases in between. The CDR3 sequence is 12 residues long. The CDR3 DNA follows: TGTGCCAGCTCACCACCGCTTTTCAGGCAGTTCTTC. It codes for CASSPPLFRQFF.

The chain employs TRBV27 and TRBJ2-1; 14 positions agree with TRBD2. Germline lookup yields CDR1 MNHEY and CDR2 SMNVEV (reference sequence). V dropped 5 bases and J dropped 4; count of bases not matched to a gene: 4. The CDR3 runs 16 residues. The DNA for the CDR3 is TGTGCCAGCAGTCCCGGGACTAGCGGGGGTTACAATGAGCAGTTCTTC. Residues: CASSPGTSGGYNEQFF.

The chain joins TRBV7-9 to TRBJ1-2; the D is unclear. CDR3 length: 13 residues. Looked up from germline, CDR1 is SEHNR and CDR2 is FQNEAQ (reference sequence). V lost 5 bases to trimming and J lost 2 bases, with 9 bases between them. The DNA of the CDR3 is TGTGCCAGCAGCGAAGACAAGAACTATGGCTACACCTTC. The encoded protein is CASSEDKNYGYTF.

The CDR3 loop is CASSQVSVRYGYTF. In DNA form, the CDR3 reads TGCGCCAGCAGCCAAGTGTCAGTACGCTATGGCTACACCTTC. The chain carries TRBV4-1 and TRBJ1-2; D unresolved. CDR3 size: 14 residues. V shed 1 base and J shed 4 bases, with 10 bases lying between them. Germline CDR1 MGHRA, CDR2 YSYEKL.

The chain recombines TRBV7-2 with TRBJ2-5; 8 bases fit TRBD1. Germline CDR1 is SGHTA and CDR2 is FQGNSA. The length of the CDR3 is 15 residues. The ends lost 4 bases at V and 4 bases at J; junction bases unmatched: 8. The CDR3 sequence is CASSSLGQGAETQYF. In DNA form, the CDR3 reads TGTGCCAGCAGCTCGCTAGGACAGGGAGCAGAGACCCAGTACTTC.

Here the CDR3 DNA reads TGTGCCAGCAGCTTAGTCCAGACAGCAGGGTCGTATGAGCAGTTCTTC. Amino acids: CASSLVQTAGSYEQFF. The V call is TRBV11-2, the J call TRBJ2-1; D possibly corresponds to TRBD1 (5 bases). The CDR3 has 16 amino acids. Germline V lookup: CDR1 SGHAT, CDR2 FQNNGV. V lost 1 base and J 8 bases, leaving 18 bases between the germline ends.

The V gene is TRBV11-2, the J gene TRBJ1-1; D is unresolved. Trimming took 5 bases from V and 6 from J, leaving 13 bases between them. The CDR3 spans 13 residues. In germline, CDR1 is SGHAT, CDR2 FQNNGV. The CDR3 DNA reads TGTGCCAGCAGCCGCGGATTAGCCTCTGAAGCTTTCTTT. This encodes CASSRGLASEAFF.

This clone was detected only once. The chain uses TRBV19 and TRBJ2-2, with D perhaps matching TRBD1 (6 bases). The V gene's germline CDR1 is LNHDA and CDR2 SQIVND (reference sequence). With 3 bases removed from V and 7 bases from J, the gap between germline ends came to 21 bases. The CDR3 totals 17 residues. The CDR3: CASSINPNRVLGGELFF. Written as DNA, the CDR3 is TGTGCCAGTAGTATCAACCCAAACAGGGTATTAGGCGGGGAGCTGTTTTTT. Supplemented by reference TRBV19 and TRBJ2-2, the full variable domain reads DGGITQSPKYLFRKEGQNVTLSCEQNLNHDAMYWYRQDPGQGLRLIYYSQIVNDFQKGDIAEGYSVSREKKESFPLTVTSAQKNPTAFYLCASSINPNRVLGGELFFGEGSRLTVL.

The J gene is TRBJ1-2, the V gene TRBV7-3; 7 bases are a match to TRBD1. Germline V gene data show CDR1 as SGHTA and CDR2 as FQGTGA. The CDR3 length is 14 residues. V trimming: 5 bases; J trimming: 4 bases; junction bases outside the gene matches: 7. The CDR3 loop reads CASSPQQGSYGYTF. The CDR3 region has the DNA TGTGCCAGCAGCCCACAACAGGGGAGCTATGGCTACACCTTC.

The chain is built from TRBV5-1 and TRBJ2-5; 7 bases agree with TRBD1. Germline CDR1 SGHRS, CDR2 YFSETQ. Trimming removed 4 bases from V and 2 bases from J; junction bases left unmatched: 5. This CDR3 has 14 residues. Here the CDR3 reads CASSPRDSQETQYF. The CDR3 DNA reads TGCGCCAGCAGCCCTCGGGACAGTCAAGAGACCCAGTACTTC. Full variable domain (remainder filled in from reference TRBV5-1 and TRBJ2-5): KAGVTQTPRYLIKTRGQQVTLSCSPISGHRSVSWYQQTPGQGLQFLFEYFSETQRNKGNFPGRFSGRQFSNSRSEMNVSTLELGDSALYLCASSPRDSQETQYFGPGTRLLVL.

V usage is TRBV4-2 and J usage is TRBJ2-2; 7 bases line up with TRBD1. Germline assignment: CDR1 LGHNA and CDR2 YNFKEQ. The ends lost 5 bases at V and 0 bases at J; junction bases unmatched: 6. The CDR3 runs 16 residues. The CDR3 region is CASSSPGTANTGELFF. The CDR3 bases are TGTGCCAGCAGCTCCCCAGGGACAGCGAACACCGGGGAGCTGTTTTTT.

The chain recombines TRBV9 with TRBJ2-3; D possibly corresponds to TRBD2 (5 bases). The length of the CDR3 is 11 residues. V lost 7 bases and J lost 6, with 9 bases in between. CDR1 and CDR2 from the germline V gene are SGDLS and YYNGEE. Written as DNA, the CDR3 is TGTGCCAGCCTACGAGGGGATACGCAGTATTTT. This encodes CASLRGDTQYF.

The chain has TRBV7-2 and TRBJ1-2; 9 bases map to TRBD1. With 1 base clipped from V and 5 bases from J, the junction kept 8 bases outside the gene matches. CDR1 is SGHTA, CDR2 FQGNSA, per germline. The length of the CDR3 is 16 residues. DNA for the CDR3: TGTGCCAGCAGCTTAGTGACAGGGGGAAGAGGTTATGGCTACACCTTC. The encoded protein is CASSLVTGGRGYGYTF.

The chain couples TRBV7-9 to TRBJ1-1, with a tentative D call TRBD1 (6 bases). This CDR3 spans 14 amino acids. Germline CDR1 is SEHNR and CDR2 is FQNEAQ (reference sequence). V was shortened by 5 bases and J by 6 bases, with 16 bases between the two germline ends. Written as DNA, the CDR3 is TGTGCCAGCAGCGCGCTAGGGAGGGGGTCTGAAGCTTTCTTT. Its translation is CASSALGRGSEAFF.

This clone was counted a few times. The V call is TRBV7-9, the J call TRBJ1-4; 10 nucleotides agree with TRBD1. CDR1 is SEHNR and CDR2 is FQNEAQ in the germline V gene (reference sequence). J lost 7 bases, V lost 5 bases, and 13 bases had no gene match. This CDR3 has 17 amino acids. The CDR3 nucleotides read TGTGCCAGCAGCCCCTGGACAGGGGGACGCAAGTTTGAAAAACTGTTTTTT. Its translation is CASSPWTGGRKFEKLFF.

This clone ranks as medium-sized. The chain carries TRBV2 and TRBJ1-5; 8 bases fit TRBD1. The trim removed 2 bases at V and 1 base at J, leaving 7 bases unmatched. This CDR3 spans 17 amino acids. Germline V gene lookup returns CDR1 SNHLY and CDR2 FYNNEI. The CDR3 sequence is CASSEFQGAASNQPQHF. CDR3 nucleotides: TGTGCCAGCAGTGAATTCCAGGGGGCTGCAAGCAATCAGCCCCAGCATTTT.

The gene calls are TRBV5-4 and TRBJ2-5, with TRBD1 identical over 8 bases. The length of the CDR3 is 14 residues. Trimming removed 5 bases from V and 4 bases from J; junction bases left unmatched: 7. Germline V gene sequence: CDR1 SGHNT, CDR2 YYREEE (reference sequence). CDR3 amino acids: CASSSTGGPETQYF. The CDR3 coding sequence is TGTGCCAGCAGTTCTACAGGGGGACCAGAGACCCAGTACTTC.

The rearrangement joins TRBV2 to TRBJ2-7, with D perhaps TRBD2 (5 bases). The CDR3 has 11 amino acids. V was shortened by 6 bases and J by 6 bases, with 9 bases between the two germline ends. Germline-derived CDR1 and CDR2 are SNHLY and FYNNEI. The DNA for the CDR3 is TGTGCCAGCAGGGAGGAATCCGAGCAGTACTTC. Encoded protein: CASREESEQYF.

The rearrangement links TRBV7-3 to TRBJ2-5; D uncertain. Germline V lookup: CDR1 SGHTA, CDR2 FQGTGA. The CDR3 runs 13 residues. Trimming stripped 0 bases from V and 2 bases from J, with 4 bases between. CDR3 protein: CASSLTTQETQYF. DNA for the CDR3: TGTGCCAGCAGCTTAACTACACAAGAGACCCAGTACTTC.

In DNA, the CDR3 is TGTGCCAGCAGTTTTAGGGCAGGGCTGACTGAAGCTTTCTTT. Its translation is CASSFRAGLTEAFF. The V gene is TRBV28, the J gene TRBJ1-1, with TRBD1 as a possible D gene (5 bases). Trimming pared 3 bases from V and 5 bases from J, leaving 13 bases between. This CDR3 is 14 amino acids long. CDR1 MDHEN and CDR2 SYDVKM come from the germline V gene.

As to this clone: Other DNA sequences in the sample encode the same CDR3. This chain's CDR3 is CASSLRGLGETQYF. The CDR3 DNA follows: TGTGCCAGCAGCCTCAGGGGGCTGGGAGAGACCCAGTACTTC. The rearrangement links TRBV7-9 to TRBJ2-5; TRBD1 aligns across 8 bases. The CDR3 runs to 14 residues. Germline trimming cut 5 bases from V and 4 bases from J; bases unmatched to any gene: 6. The germline gives CDR1 SEHNR, CDR2 FQNEAQ (reference sequence).

The chain employs TRBV5-1 and TRBJ2-5; 7 bases line up with TRBD2. Trimming removed 0 bases from V and 3 bases from J; junction bases left unmatched: 5. CDR1 and CDR2 from the germline V gene are SGHRS and YFSETQ. The CDR3 runs 15 residues. DNA of the CDR3: TGCGCCAGCAGCTTGGGGACTAGTAGTGAAGAGACCCAGTACTTC. Amino acids: CASSLGTSSEETQYF.